The clone carrying this TCR beta chain came up a few times. In germline, CDR1 is LGHNT, CDR2 FRNRAP. This CDR3 has 14 amino acids. V was trimmed by 7 bases and J by 4 bases, leaving 17 bases between them. TCRdb ran MiXCR on the reads and lists one entry per CDR3 protein. The sample holds approximately 500,000 distinct CDR3 sequences, 15% to 20% seen once. This specimen comes from a study of T cell repertoires in cytomegalovirus infection. The clonotype was recovered from a human donor in good health (CMV status not recorded). Some clones in this sample may be carry-over from other donors' samples. V gene TRBV12-5 combines with J gene TRBJ2-7; D perhaps matches TRBD2 (5 bases). Sequencing was carried out using CD8+ T cells from PBMCs. The CDR3 is CASAAAGVEYEQYF. The CDR3 DNA follows: TGTGCTAGTGCCGCGGCCGGGGTTGAGTACGAGCAGTACTTC.